These T cell receptor beta chains were read from a single sample in a study of cytomegalovirus exposure and HLA in healthy donors. The protocol was immunoSEQ multiplex PCR, while the TCRdb copy is restricted to in-frame clones and leaves out a portion. The sample lists 93,000 or so clones; more than 65% were seen once. Sequenced: PBMCs. These receptor sequences come from a woman aged 18-29 years in good health and CMV-seropositive. Each CDR3 is given with its conserved first and last residue. A D gene is named only where the DNA matches it firmly. Clone size is not always given. Where it is, it says once, few, many or a class for expanded clones.

TRBD2	NA	TRBV7-9	TRBJ2-7	TGTGCCAGCAGCCCCCTTTATGGGACTAGGCTCTACGAGCAGTACTTC	CASSPLYGTRLYEQYF
NA	NA	TRBV7-6	TRBJ2-7	TGTGCCAGCAGCCCCCAGGACAGTTCTGGGGAGCAGTACTTC	CASSPQDSSGEQYF
NA	few	TRBV4-1	TRBJ2-5	TGCGCCAGCAGCCCAAGGCTGGGGAGTGGAGAGACCCAGTACTTC	CASSPRLGSGETQYF
NA	NA	TRBV4-2	TRBJ1-4	TGTGCCAGCAGCCAAGAAGGGGTTGGTGAAAAACTGTTTTTT	CASSQEGVGEKLFF
NA	NA	TRBV21-1	TRBJ1-2	TGTGCCAGCAGCAAAGCGACAGATCAATATGGCTACACCTTC	CASSKATDQYGYTF
NA	medium-sized	TRBV2	TRBJ2-1	TGTGCCAGTTCAACTAGAGATGAGCAGTTCTTC	CASSTRDEQFF
NA	NA	TRBV9	TRBJ1-6	TGTGCCAGCAGCGTAGCGGGATTAAATTCACCCCTCCACTTT	CASSVAGLNSPLHF
TRBD2	NA	TRBV7-8	TRBJ2-1	TGTGCCAGCCACGCGGGAGGGCCTCACAATGAGCAGTTCTTC	CASHAGGPHNEQFF
NA	once	TRBV29-1	TRBJ2-6	TGCAGCGTTGGCACTTCGGGGGCCAACGTCCTGACTTTC	CSVGTSGANVLTF
TRBD2	once	TRBV6-5	TRBJ2-1	TGTGCCAGCAGTTACTTAGGACTAGCGGGAAACAATGAGCAGTTCTTC	CASSYLGLAGNNEQFF
NA	NA	TRBV7-9	TRBJ2-7	TGTGCCAGCAGGGGACAAGAGTCCTACGAGCAGTACTTC	CASRGQESYEQYF
TRBD1	NA	TRBV6-5	TRBJ2-4	TGTGCCAGCAGTACCGTTCGGGACAGAAAAAACATTCAGTACTTC	CASSTVRDRKNIQYF
TRBD1	NA	TRBV19	TRBJ1-5	TGTGCCAGTAGCATAACAGGGGTTAGCCAGCCCCAGCATTTT	CASSITGVSQPQHF
TRBD1	NA	TRBV7-8	TRBJ1-2	TGTGCCAGCAGCTTGCTGACAGGGGCACCGCGGCTCTACACCTTC	CASSLLTGAPRLYTF
NA	NA	TRBV18	TRBJ2-1	TGTGCCAGCTCACCAAAAGGAGGTAATGAGCAGTTCTTC	CASSPKGGNEQFF
TRBD1	NA	TRBV19	TRBJ2-2	TGTGCCAGTAGTCGCCCAGCCGGGACAGGGTACACCGGGGAGCTGTTTTTT	CASSRPAGTGYTGELFF
TRBD1	NA	TRBV7-8	TRBJ1-5	TGTGCCAGCAGCTCCAGGGGGCTCGGGTCAGATCAGCCCCAGCATTTT	CASSSRGLGSDQPQHF
TRBD2	once	TRBV6-1	TRBJ2-1	TGTGCCAGCAGTGAAGGCGGGAGATTGAGCAGTGAGCAGTTCTTC	CASSEGGRLSSEQFF
NA	NA	TRBV2	TRBJ1-1	TGTGCCAGCAATAACTGGGAGAGCGCTGAAGCTTTCTTT	CASNNWESAEAFF
NA	NA	TRBV6-5	TRBJ1-1	TGTGCCAGCAGTTCTCCCGGGAGGGAGAACACTGAAGCTTTCTTT	CASSSPGRENTEAFF
TRBD1	NA	TRBV10-2	TRBJ1-4	TGCGCCAGTAGTGAAACGGGACAGGGCACACAAAAACTGTTTTTT	CASSETGQGTQKLFF
TRBD2	NA	TRBV10-3	TRBJ2-7	TGTGCCATCATGGGAGGCAGCGGGGGGTCGTACGAGCAGTACTTC	CAIMGGSGGSYEQYF
TRBD1	few	TRBV9	TRBJ2-7	TGTGCCAGCAGCGTAGGGCAGGGGGCCTACGAGCAGTACTTC	CASSVGQGAYEQYF
TRBD1	few	TRBV10-3	TRBJ2-7	TGTGCCATCAGAAGAGGGACAGGGGGTTTCGAGCAGTACTTC	CAIRRGTGGFEQYF
TRBD1	NA	TRBV7-6	TRBJ2-7	TGTGCCAGCAGCACCGAAACAGGGGGAAACTCCTACGAGCAGTACTTC	CASSTETGGNSYEQYF
NA	NA	TRBV7-6	TRBJ2-1	TGTGCCAGCAGCTTACAGGGAGGCTCCTACAATGAGCAGTTCTTC	CASSLQGGSYNEQFF
NA	NA	TRBV7-3	TRBJ1-3	TGTGCCAGCAGCTTAGGGACAGGAAACACCATATATTTT	CASSLGTGNTIYF
TRBD2	NA	TRBV29-1	TRBJ2-3	TGCAGCGCACTAGCGGGTCGCACAGATACGCAGTATTTT	CSALAGRTDTQYF
NA	NA	TRBV25-1	TRBJ1-5	TGTGCCAGCAAAGGGGGGGGAAGCAATCAGCCCCAGCATTTT	CASKGGGSNQPQHF
NA	NA	TRBV27	TRBJ2-7	TGTGCCAGCAGCCTGACAGGTAGCGACTACGAGCAGTACTTC	CASSLTGSDYEQYF
NA	once	TRBV11-2	TRBJ1-2	TGTGCCAGCAGCTCATTCCTGGGGTCTAGAACGACAGTTTGGAAGGGCTACACCTTC	CASSSFLGSRTTVWKGYTF
NA	NA	TRBV11-2	TRBJ2-7	TGTGCCAGCAGCTTCGTAGGAGGAGGGGCTACTGGCTACGAGCAGTACTTC	CASSFVGGGATGYEQYF
TRBD1	NA	TRBV6-1	TRBJ1-5	TGTGCCAGCAGTGTGACAGGGGCCTATAGCAATCAGCCCCAGCATTTT	CASSVTGAYSNQPQHF
TRBD2	few	TRBV2	TRBJ2-7	TGTGCCAGCAGTCTATCCGCTGGCTTACCAGCGGGAGTTTTCGGAGAGCAGTACTTC	CASSLSAGLPAGVFGEQYF
TRBD2	NA	TRBV9	TRBJ2-1	TGTGCCAGCAGCGCCTGGGGTGGGAGGGCGAGAGGTGAGCAGTTCTTC	CASSAWGGRARGEQFF
NA	NA	TRBV4-1	TRBJ2-2	TGCGCCAGCAGCCTTAGGCCCAGGGAAGCCGTCGCGAACACCGGGGAGCTGTTTTTT	CASSLRPREAVANTGELFF
TRBD1	NA	TRBV7-6	TRBJ1-4	TGTGCCAGCAAGCCCGGGACAGCAAATGAAAAACTGTTTTTT	CASKPGTANEKLFF
TRBD2	NA	TRBV2	TRBJ2-7	TGTGCCAGCAGTGCGGTGACTAGCGGGATGGACGAGCAGTACTTC	CASSAVTSGMDEQYF
TRBD2	few	TRBV4-1	TRBJ2-7	TGCGCCAGCGCCCCTCGAGGAGCGGGAGGGCCGACGTCGCGGGAGCAGTACTTC	CASAPRGAGGPTSREQYF
NA	NA	TRBV7-8	TRBJ2-5	TGTGCCAGCAGCTTAAGGAGTGAGTACGAGACCCAGTACTTC	CASSLRSEYETQYF